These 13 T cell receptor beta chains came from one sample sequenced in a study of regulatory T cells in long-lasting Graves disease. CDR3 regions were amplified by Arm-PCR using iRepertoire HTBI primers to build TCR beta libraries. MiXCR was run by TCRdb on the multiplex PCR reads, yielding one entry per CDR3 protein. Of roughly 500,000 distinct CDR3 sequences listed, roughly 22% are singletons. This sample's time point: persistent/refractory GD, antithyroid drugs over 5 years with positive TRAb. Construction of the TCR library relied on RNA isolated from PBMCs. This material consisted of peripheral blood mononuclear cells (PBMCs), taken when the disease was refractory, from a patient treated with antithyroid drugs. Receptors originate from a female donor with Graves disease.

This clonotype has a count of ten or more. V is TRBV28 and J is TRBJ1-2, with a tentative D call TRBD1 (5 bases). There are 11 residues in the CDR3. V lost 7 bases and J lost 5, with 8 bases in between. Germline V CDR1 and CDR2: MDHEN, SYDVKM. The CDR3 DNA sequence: TGTGCCAGCACGACAGAGTATGGCTACACCTTC. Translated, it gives CASTTEYGYTF.

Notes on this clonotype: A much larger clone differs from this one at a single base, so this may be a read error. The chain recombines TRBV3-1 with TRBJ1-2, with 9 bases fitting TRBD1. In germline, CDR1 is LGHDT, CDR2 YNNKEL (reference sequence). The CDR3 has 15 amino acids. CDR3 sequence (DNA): TGTGTCAGCAGCCAAGTTGGGACAGGGATCGGTGGCTACACCTTC. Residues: CVSSQVGTGIGGYTF.

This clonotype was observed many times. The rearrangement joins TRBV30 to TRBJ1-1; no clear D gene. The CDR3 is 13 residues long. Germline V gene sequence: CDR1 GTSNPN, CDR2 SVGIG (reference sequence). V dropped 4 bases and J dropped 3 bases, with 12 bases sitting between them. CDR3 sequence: CAWIRNRDTEAFF. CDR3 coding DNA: TGTGCCTGGATACGGAACCGGGACACTGAAGCTTTCTTT. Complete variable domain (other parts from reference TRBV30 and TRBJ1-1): SQTIHQWPATLVQPVGSPLSLECTVEGTSNPNLYWYRQAAGRGLQLLFYSVGIGQISSEVPQNLSASRPQDRQFILSSKKLLLSDSGFYLCAWIRNRDTEAFFGQGTRLTVV.

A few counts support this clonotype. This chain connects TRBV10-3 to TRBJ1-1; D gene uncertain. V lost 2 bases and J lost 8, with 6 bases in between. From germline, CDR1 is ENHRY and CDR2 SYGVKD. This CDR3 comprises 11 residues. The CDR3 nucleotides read TGTGCCATCAGTGAGGGGAGGGAAGCTTTCTTT. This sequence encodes CAISEGREAFF.

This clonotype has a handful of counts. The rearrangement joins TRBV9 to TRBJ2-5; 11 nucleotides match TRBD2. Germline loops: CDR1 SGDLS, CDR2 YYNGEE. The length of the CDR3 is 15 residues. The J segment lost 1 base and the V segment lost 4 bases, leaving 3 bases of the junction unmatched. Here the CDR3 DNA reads TGTGCCAGCAGCCCTAGCGGGAGGATCCAAGAGACCCAGTACTTC. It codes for CASSPSGRIQETQYF.

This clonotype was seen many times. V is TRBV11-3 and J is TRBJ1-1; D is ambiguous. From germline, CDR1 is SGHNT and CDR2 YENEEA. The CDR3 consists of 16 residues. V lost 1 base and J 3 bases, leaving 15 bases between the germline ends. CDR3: CASSLGLVVGDTEAFF. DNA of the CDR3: TGTGCCAGCAGCTTAGGCCTCGTGGTTGGGGACACTGAAGCTTTCTTT.

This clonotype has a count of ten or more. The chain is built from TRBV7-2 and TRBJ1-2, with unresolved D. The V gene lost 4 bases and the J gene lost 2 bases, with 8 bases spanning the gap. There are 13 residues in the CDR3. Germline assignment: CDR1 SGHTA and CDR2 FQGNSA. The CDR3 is CASSSTWNYGYTF. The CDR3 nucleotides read TGTGCCAGCAGCTCCACTTGGAACTATGGCTACACCTTC.

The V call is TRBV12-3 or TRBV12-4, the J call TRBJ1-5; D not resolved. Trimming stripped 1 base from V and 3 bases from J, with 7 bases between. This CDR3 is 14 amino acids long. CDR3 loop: CASSLGGHNQPQHF. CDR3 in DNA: TGTGCCAGCAGTTTAGGCGGGCACAATCAGCCCCAGCATTTT.

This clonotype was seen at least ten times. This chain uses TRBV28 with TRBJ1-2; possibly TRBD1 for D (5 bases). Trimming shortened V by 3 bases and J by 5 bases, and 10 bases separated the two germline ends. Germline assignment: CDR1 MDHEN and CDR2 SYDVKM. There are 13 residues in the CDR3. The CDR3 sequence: CASSLNGGYGYTF. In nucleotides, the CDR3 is TGTGCCAGCAGTTTGAACGGGGGTTATGGCTACACCTTC.

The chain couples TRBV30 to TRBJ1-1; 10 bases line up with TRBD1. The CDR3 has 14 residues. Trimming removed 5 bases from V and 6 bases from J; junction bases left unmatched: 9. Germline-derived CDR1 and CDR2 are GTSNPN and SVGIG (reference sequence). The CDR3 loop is CAWGSGTGAPEAFF. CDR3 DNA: TGTGCCTGGGGCTCCGGGACAGGGGCCCCTGAAGCTTTCTTT.

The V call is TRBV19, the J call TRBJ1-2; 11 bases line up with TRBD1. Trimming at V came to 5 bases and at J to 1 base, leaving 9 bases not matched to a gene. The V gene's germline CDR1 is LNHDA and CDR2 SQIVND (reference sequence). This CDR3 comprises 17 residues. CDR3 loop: CASSFRGQGALNYGYTF. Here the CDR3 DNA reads TGTGCCAGTAGTTTTCGTGGACAGGGGGCCCTTAACTATGGCTACACCTTC. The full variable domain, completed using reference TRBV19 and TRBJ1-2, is DGGITQSPKYLFRKEGQNVTLSCEQNLNHDAMYWYRQDPGQGLRLIYYSQIVNDFQKGDIAEGYSVSREKKESFPLTVTSAQKNPTAFYLCASSFRGQGALNYGYTFGSGTRLTVV.

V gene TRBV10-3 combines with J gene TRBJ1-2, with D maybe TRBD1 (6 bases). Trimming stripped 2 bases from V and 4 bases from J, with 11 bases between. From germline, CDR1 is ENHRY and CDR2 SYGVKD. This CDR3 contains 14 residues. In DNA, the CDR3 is TGTGCCATCAGTGAGACAGGGAAAAGCTATGGCTACACCTTC. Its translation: CAISETGKSYGYTF.

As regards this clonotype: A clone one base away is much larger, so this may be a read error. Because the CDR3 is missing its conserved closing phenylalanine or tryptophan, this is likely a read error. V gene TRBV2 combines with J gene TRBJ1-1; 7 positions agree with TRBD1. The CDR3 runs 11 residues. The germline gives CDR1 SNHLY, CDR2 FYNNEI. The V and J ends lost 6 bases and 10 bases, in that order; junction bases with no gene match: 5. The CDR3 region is CASSGQALAFL. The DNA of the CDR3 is TGTGCCAGCAGCGGACAGGCATTAGCTTTCCTT.